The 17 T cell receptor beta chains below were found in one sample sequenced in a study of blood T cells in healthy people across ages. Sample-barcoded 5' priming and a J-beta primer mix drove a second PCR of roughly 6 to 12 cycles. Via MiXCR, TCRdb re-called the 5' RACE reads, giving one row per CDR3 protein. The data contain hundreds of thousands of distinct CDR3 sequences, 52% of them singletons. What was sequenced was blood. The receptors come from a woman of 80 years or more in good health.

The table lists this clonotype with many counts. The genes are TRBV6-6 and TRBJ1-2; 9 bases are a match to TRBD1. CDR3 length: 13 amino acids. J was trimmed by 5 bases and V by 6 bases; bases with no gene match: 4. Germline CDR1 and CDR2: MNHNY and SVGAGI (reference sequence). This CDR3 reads CASRDRGWYGYTF. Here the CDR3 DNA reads TGTGCCAGCAGGGACAGGGGCTGGTATGGCTACACCTTC.

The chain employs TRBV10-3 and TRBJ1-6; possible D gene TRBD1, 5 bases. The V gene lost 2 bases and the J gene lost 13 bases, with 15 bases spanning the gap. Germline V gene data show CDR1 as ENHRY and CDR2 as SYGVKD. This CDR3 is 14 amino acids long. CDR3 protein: CAISEGASNDPLHF. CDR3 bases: TGTGCCATCAGTGAGGGGGCATCTAATGATCCCCTCCACTTT.

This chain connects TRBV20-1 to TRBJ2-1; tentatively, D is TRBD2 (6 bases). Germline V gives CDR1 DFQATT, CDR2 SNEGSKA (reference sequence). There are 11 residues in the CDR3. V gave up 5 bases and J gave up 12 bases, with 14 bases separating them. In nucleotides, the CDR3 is TGCAGTGCTGCGATCTTGGGAGGGCAGTTCTTC. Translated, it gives CSAAILGGQFF.

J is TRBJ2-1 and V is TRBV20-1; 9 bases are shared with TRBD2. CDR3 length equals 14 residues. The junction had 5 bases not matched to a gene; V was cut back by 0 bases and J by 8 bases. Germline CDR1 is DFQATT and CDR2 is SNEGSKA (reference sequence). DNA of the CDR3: TGCAGTGCTAGAGAGGCGGGGGGGCGGTATGAGCAGTTCTTC. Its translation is CSAREAGGRYEQFF.

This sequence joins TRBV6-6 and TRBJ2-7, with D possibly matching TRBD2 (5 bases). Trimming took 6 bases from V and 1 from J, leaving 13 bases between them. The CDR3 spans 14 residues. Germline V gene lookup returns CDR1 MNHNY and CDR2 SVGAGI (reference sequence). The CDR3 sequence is CASRTGGGSYEQYF. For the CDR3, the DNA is TGTGCCAGCAGAACCGGAGGTGGGTCCTACGAGCAGTACTTC.

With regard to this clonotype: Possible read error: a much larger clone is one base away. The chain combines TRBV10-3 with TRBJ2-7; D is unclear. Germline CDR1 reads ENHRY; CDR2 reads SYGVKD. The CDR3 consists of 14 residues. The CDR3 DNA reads TGTGCCGTCAGTGAAGGGCGGAGCTCCTACGAGCAGTACTTC. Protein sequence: CAVSEGRSSYEQYF.

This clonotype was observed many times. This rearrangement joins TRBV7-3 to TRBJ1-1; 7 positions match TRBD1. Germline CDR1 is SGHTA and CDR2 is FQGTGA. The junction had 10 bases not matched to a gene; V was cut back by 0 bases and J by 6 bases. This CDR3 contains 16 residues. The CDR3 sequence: CASSLTGAGRGSEAFF. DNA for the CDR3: TGTGCCAGCAGCTTAACGGGGGCCGGCAGGGGGTCTGAAGCTTTCTTT.

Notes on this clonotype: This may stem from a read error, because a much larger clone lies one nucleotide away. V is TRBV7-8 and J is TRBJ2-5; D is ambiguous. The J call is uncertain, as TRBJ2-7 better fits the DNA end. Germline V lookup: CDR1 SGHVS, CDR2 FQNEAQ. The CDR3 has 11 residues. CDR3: CASSRGNEQYV. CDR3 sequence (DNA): TGTGCCAGCAGCCGTGGGAACGAGCAGTACGTC.

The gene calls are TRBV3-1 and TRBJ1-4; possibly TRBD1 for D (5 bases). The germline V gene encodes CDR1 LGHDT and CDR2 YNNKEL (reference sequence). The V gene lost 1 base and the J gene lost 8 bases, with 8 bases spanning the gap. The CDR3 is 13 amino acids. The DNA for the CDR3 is TGTGCCAGCAGCCAAGCGGGGGTGGAAAAACTGTTTTTT. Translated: CASSQAGVEKLFF.

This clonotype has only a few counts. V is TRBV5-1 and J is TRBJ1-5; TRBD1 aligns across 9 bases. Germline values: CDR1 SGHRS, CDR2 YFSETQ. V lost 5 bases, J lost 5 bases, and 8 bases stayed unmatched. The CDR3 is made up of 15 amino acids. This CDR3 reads CASRLGTGIHQPQHF. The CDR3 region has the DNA TGCGCCAGCAGGCTTGGGACAGGGATCCATCAGCCCCAGCATTTT.

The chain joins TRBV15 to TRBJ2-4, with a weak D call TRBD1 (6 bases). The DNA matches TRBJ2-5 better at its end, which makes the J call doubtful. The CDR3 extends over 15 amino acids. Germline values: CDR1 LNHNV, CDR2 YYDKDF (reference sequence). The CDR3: CATSRMAGDGETQYF. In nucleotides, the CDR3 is TGTGCCACCAGCAGGATGGCAGGGGACGGAGAGACCCAGTACTTC.

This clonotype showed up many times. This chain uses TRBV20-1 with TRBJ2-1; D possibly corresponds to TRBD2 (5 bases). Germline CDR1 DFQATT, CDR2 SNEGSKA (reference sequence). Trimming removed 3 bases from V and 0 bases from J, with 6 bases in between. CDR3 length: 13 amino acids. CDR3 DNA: TGCAGTGCTAGCCGGGACTCCTACAATGAGCAGTTCTTC. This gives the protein CSASRDSYNEQFF.

CDR3 DNA sequence: TGTGCCAGCAGTCCTACCCCGGGACAGGGTAATGAAAAACTGTTTTTT. Translating gives CASSPTPGQGNEKLFF. The V gene is TRBV12-3 or TRBV12-4, the J gene TRBJ1-4; 9 bases agree with TRBD1. J was trimmed by 4 bases and V by 5 bases; bases with no gene match: 8. This CDR3 has 16 residues.

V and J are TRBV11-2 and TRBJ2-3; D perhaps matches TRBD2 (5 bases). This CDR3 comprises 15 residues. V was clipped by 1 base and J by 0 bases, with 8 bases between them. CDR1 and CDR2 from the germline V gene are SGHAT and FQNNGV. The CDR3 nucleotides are TGTGCCAGCAGCTTAGCCCCGGGGAGCACAGATACGCAGTATTTT. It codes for CASSLAPGSTDTQYF.

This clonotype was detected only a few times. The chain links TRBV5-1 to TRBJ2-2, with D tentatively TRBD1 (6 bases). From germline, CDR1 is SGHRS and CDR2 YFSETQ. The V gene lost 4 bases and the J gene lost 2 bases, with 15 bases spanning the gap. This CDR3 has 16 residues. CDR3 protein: CASSLGDTRNTGELFF. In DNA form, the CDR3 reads TGCGCCAGCAGCCTAGGGGACACCCGAAACACCGGGGAGCTGTTTTTT.

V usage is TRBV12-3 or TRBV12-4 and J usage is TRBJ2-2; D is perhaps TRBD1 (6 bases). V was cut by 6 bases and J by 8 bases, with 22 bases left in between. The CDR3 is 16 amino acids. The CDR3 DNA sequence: TGTGCCAGCAGCCCCTGGGGGCAGGGAAGTAGGGGGGAGCTGTTTTTT. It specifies CASSPWGQGSRGELFF.

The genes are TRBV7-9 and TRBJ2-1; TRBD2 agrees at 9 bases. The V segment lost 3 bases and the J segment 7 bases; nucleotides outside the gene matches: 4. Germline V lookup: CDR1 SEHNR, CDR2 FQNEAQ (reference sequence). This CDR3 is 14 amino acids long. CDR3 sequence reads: CASSFAGGRNEQFF. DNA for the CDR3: TGTGCCAGCAGCTTTGCGGGAGGGCGGAATGAGCAGTTCTTC.